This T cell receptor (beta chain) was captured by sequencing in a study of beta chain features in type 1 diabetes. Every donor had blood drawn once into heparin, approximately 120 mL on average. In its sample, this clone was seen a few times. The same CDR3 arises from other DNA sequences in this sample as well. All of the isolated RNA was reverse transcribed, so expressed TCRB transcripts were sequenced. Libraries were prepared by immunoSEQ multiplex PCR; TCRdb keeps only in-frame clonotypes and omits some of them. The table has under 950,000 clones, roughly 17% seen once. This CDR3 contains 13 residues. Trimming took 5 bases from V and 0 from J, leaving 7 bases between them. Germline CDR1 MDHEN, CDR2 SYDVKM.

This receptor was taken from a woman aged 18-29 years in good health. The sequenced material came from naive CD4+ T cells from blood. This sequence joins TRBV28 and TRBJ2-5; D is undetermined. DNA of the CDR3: TGTGCCAGCAGTCTCTACAACCAAGAGACCCAGTACTTC. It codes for CASSLYNQETQYF.